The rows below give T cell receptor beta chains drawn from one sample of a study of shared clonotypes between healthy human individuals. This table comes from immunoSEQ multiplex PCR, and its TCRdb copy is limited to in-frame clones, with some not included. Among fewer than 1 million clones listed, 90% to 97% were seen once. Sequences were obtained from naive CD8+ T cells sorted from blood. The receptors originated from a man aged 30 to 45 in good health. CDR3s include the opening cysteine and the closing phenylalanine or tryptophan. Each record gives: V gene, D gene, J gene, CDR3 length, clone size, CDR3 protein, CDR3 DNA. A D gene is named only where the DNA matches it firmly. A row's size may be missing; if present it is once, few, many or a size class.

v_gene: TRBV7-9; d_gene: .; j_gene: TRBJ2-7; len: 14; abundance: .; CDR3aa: CASSFSGTSYEQYF; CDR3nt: TGTGCCAGCAGCTTCTCCGGGACGTCCTACGAACAGTACTTC
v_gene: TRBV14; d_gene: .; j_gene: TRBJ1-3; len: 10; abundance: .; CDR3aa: CASRRGTIYF; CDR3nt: TGTGCCAGCAGAAGGGGAACCATATATTTT
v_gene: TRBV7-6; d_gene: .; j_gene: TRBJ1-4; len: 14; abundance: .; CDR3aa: CASSLLGAGEKLFF; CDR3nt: TGTGCCAGCAGCTTACTGGGGGCTGGGGAAAAACTGTTTTTT
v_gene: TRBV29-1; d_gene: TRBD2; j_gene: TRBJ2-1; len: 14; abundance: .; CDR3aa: CSVGPGLVYNEQFF; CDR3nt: TGCAGCGTTGGACCGGGACTAGTCTACAATGAGCAGTTCTTC
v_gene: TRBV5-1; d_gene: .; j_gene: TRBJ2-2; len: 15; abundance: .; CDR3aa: CASSLEVHNTGELFF; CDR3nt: TGCGCCAGCAGCTTGGAGGTGCACAACACCGGGGAGCTGTTTTTT
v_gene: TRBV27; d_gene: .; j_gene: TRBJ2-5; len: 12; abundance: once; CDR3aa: CASTSGARTQYF; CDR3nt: TGTGCCAGCACCTCAGGAGCAAGGACCCAGTACTTC
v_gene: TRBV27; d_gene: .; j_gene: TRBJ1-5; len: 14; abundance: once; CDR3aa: CASRLQGRNQPQHF; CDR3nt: TGTGCCAGCAGATTACAGGGCAGGAATCAGCCCCAGCATTTT
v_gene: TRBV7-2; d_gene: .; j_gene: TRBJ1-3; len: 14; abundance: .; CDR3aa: CASKLLLSGNTIYF; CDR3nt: TGTGCCAGCAAGCTGTTACTCTCTGGAAACACCATATATTTT
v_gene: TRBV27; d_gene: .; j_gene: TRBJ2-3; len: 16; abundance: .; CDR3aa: CASSFLASDHTDTQYF; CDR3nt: TGTGCCAGCAGTTTTTTGGCTAGCGACCACACAGATACGCAGTATTTT
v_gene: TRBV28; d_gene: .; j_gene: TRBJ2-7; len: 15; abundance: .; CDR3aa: CASSAPREVNYEQYF; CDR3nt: TGTGCCAGCAGTGCACCCCGGGAAGTAAACTACGAGCAGTACTTC
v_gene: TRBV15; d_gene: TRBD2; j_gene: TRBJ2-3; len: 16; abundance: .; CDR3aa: CATSREGGTSTDTQYF; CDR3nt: TGTGCCACCAGCAGAGAGGGGGGGACTAGCACAGATACGCAGTATTTT
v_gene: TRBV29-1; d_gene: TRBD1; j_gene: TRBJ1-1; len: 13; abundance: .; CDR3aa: CSAHGTGKVEAFF; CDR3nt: TGCAGCGCGCACGGGACAGGGAAGGTTGAAGCTTTCTTT
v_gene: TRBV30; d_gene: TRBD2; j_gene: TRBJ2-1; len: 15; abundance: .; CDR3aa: CAWSGTSGYLSEQFF; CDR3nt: TGTGCCTGGAGTGGGACTAGCGGGTATTTAAGTGAGCAGTTCTTC
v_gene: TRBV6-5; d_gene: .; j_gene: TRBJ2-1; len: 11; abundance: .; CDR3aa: CASRLKGEQFF; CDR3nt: TGTGCCAGCAGACTCAAGGGGGAGCAGTTCTTC
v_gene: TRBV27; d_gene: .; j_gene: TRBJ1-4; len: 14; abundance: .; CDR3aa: CASSRGVANEKLFF; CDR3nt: TGTGCCAGCAGTCGGGGGGTCGCTAATGAAAAACTGTTTTTT
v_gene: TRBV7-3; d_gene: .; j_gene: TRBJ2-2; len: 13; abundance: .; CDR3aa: CASSDAITGELFF; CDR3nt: TGTGCCAGCAGCGATGCGATTACCGGGGAGCTGTTTTTT
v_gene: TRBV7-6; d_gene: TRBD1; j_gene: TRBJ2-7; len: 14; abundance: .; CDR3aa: CASSSGTGLYEQYF; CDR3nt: TGTGCCAGCAGCTCCGGGACAGGGCTATACGAGCAGTACTTC
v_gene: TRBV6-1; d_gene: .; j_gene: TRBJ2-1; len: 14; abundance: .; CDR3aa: CASSEGTGYNEQFF; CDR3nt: TGTGCCAGCAGTGAGGGCACAGGGTACAATGAGCAGTTCTTC
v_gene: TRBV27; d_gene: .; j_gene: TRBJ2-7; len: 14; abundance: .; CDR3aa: CASRKAASSYEQYF; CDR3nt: TGTGCCAGCAGAAAGGCGGCAAGCTCCTACGAGCAGTACTTC
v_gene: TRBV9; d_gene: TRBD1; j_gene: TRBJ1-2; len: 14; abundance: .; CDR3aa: CASSPPVTGGGYTF; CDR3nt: TGTGCCAGCAGCCCCCCAGTGACAGGGGGAGGCTACACCTTC
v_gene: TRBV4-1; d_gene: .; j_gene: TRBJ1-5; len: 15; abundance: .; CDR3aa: CASSQEPHSNQPQHF; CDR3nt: TGCGCCAGCAGCCAAGAACCCCATAGCAATCAGCCCCAGCATTTT
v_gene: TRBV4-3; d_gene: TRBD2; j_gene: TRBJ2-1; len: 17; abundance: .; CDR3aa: CASSQDLSGISYNEQFF; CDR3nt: TGCGCCAGCAGCCAAGATCTTAGCGGGATCTCGTACAATGAGCAGTTCTTC
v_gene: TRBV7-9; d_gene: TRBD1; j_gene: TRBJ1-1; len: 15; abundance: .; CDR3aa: CASSPPDRVGVEAFF; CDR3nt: TGTGCCAGCAGCCCGCCGGACAGGGTCGGCGTTGAAGCTTTCTTT
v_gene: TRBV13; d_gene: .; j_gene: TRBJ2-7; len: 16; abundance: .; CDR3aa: CASSLRGATEAYEQYF; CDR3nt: TGTGCCAGCAGCCTTAGAGGGGCCACTGAAGCCTACGAGCAGTACTTC
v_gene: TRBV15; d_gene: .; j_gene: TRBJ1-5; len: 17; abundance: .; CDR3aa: CATSVLGSGRSNQPQHF; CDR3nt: TGTGCCACCAGCGTTCTGGGGAGTGGAAGGAGCAATCAGCCCCAGCATTTT
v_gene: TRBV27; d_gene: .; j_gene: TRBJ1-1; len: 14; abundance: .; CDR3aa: CASSLLGLNTEAFF; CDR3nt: TGTGCCAGCAGTTTATTGGGGTTGAACACTGAAGCTTTCTTT